These 15 T cell receptor beta chains share one sample of origin, sequenced in a study of cytomegalovirus exposure and HLA in healthy donors. The repertoire was sequenced with immunoSEQ multiplex PCR; TCRdb's copy has only in-frame clones and lacks some. The profile shows 150,000 to 200,000 clones, roughly 83% of them singletons. The sequencing sample was made of PBMCs. All receptors come from a man aged 30 to 39 in good health and CMV-seropositive.

This clone has a single count. The V gene is TRBV5-1, the J gene TRBJ1-4; D remains unclear. Trimming removed 4 bases at V and 4 bases at J, with 17 bases between. Germline-derived CDR1 and CDR2 are SGHRS and YFSETQ. The CDR3 extends over 16 amino acids. CDR3 nucleotide sequence: TGCGCCAGCAGCCTAAATGGTCCTTTCGGTAATGAAAAACTGTTTTTT. Translation: CASSLNGPFGNEKLFF.

The chain has TRBV15 and TRBJ1-2, with D hard to call. Germline V gene data show CDR1 as LNHNV and CDR2 as YYDKDF (reference sequence). The germline V and J ends were trimmed by 0 bases and 1 base, with 6 bases remaining between them. The CDR3 covers 14 residues. CDR3 sequence (DNA): TGTGCCACCAGCAGAGATGCGGTTAACTATGGCTACACCTTC. Amino acids: CATSRDAVNYGYTF. Full variable domain (outside the CDR3, taken from reference TRBV15 and TRBJ1-2): DAMVIQNPRYQVTQFGKPVTLSCSQTLNHNVMYWYQQKSSQAPKLLFHYYDKDFNNEADTPDNFQSRRPNTSFCFLDIRSPGLGDTAMYLCATSRDAVNYGYTFGSGTRLTVV.

This clone was picked up a small number of times. The V call is TRBV6-1, the J call TRBJ2-7, with 7 positions matching TRBD1. CDR1 and CDR2 (germline): MNHNS, SASEGT. Trimming cost V 2 bases and J 2 bases; bases outside gene matches: 3. This CDR3 is built from 14 residues. CDR3 residues: CASSETQGPYEQYF. The CDR3 bases are TGTGCCAGCAGTGAAACACAGGGGCCCTACGAGCAGTACTTC.

The chain carries TRBV10-3 and TRBJ1-1, with a possible D match to TRBD1 (5 bases). CDR1 and CDR2 (germline): ENHRY, SYGVKD. Trimming stripped 6 bases from V and 1 base from J, with 15 bases between. The CDR3 is 15 residues long. The CDR3 DNA is TGTGCCATCAGGGAGACGCAGGGTTGGAACACTGAAGCTTTCTTT. It is translated as CAIRETQGWNTEAFF.

The chain recombines TRBV5-1 with TRBJ1-4, with 9 bases lining up with TRBD1. V was pared by 2 bases and J by 7 bases, with 6 bases of the junction left unmatched. Germline CDR1 reads SGHRS; CDR2 reads YFSETQ. The CDR3 extends over 15 amino acids. The DNA for the CDR3 is TGCGCCAGCAGCTTCTCCGGGACAGGGCCTGAAAAACTGTTTTTT. Translating gives CASSFSGTGPEKLFF. The full variable domain, in which reference TRBV5-1 and TRBJ1-4 provide the parts outside the CDR3, is KAGVTQTPRYLIKTRGQQVTLSCSPISGHRSVSWYQQTPGQGLQFLFEYFSETQRNKGNFPGRFSGRQFSNSRSEMNVSTLELGDSALYLCASSFSGTGPEKLFFGSGTQLSVL.

CDR3 sequence (DNA): TGTGCCATCAGTGTCGCTAGCGGAAGATACAATGAGCAGTTCTTC. Protein: CAISVASGRYNEQFF. The chain combines TRBV10-3 with TRBJ2-1, with TRBD2 matching over 7 bases. CDR3 size: 15 residues. The germline gives CDR1 ENHRY, CDR2 SYGVKD. V trimming: 4 bases; J trimming: 4 bases; junction bases outside the gene matches: 7.

The chain joins TRBV18 to TRBJ2-7; TRBD2 aligns across 13 bases. Trimming took 3 bases from V and 0 from J; bases not matched to a gene: 11. Germline values: CDR1 KGHSH, CDR2 LQKENI. The CDR3 sequence is 19 residues long. CDR3 region: CASSPRGGTSGTSSYEQYF. The CDR3 DNA sequence: TGTGCCAGCTCACCCCGAGGGGGGACTAGCGGGACCAGCTCCTACGAGCAGTACTTC. Based on the CDR3 plus reference TRBV18 and TRBJ2-7, the full variable domain is NAGVMQNPRHLVRRRGQEARLRCSPMKGHSHVYWYRQLPEEGLKFMVYLQKENIIDESGMPKERFSAEFPKEGPSILRIQQVVRGDSAAYFCASSPRGGTSGTSSYEQYFGPGTRLTVT.

The chain uses TRBV18 and TRBJ2-1; 7 bases align to TRBD1. Germline V lookup: CDR1 KGHSH, CDR2 LQKENI. This CDR3 has 14 residues. Trimming removed 5 bases from V and 5 bases from J; junction bases left unmatched: 6. The CDR3 DNA follows: TGTGCCAGCTCATCCGGGACAGTGGACAATGAGCAGTTCTTC. It yields the protein CASSSGTVDNEQFF. Supplemented by reference TRBV18 and TRBJ2-1, the full variable domain reads NAGVMQNPRHLVRRRGQEARLRCSPMKGHSHVYWYRQLPEEGLKFMVYLQKENIIDESGMPKERFSAEFPKEGPSILRIQQVVRGDSAAYFCASSSGTVDNEQFFGPGTRLTVL.

A note on this clone: This specimen includes other DNA sequences encoding the same CDR3. The chain recombines TRBV27 with TRBJ2-7; a possible D gene is TRBD1 (7 bases). CDR1 is MNHEY and CDR2 is SMNVEV in the germline V gene (reference sequence). Trimming took off 8 bases at V and 2 bases at J, with 13 bases between the two ends. This CDR3 has 13 residues. As DNA, the CDR3 is TGTGCCAGCTCCTCAGGGGGGCCCTACGAGCAGTACTTC. This translates into CASSSGGPYEQYF.

The chain employs TRBV6-1 and TRBJ2-5; TRBD2 agrees at 11 bases. Per germline, CDR1 MNHNS and CDR2 SASEGT. V was pared by 2 bases and J by 2 bases, with 4 bases of the junction left unmatched. The CDR3 has 16 amino acids. The CDR3 nucleotides read TGTGCCAGCAGTGAATATAGCGGGGGGGGTCAAGAGACCCAGTACTTC. Its translation: CASSEYSGGGQETQYF.

J is TRBJ1-2 and V is TRBV5-6; 7 nucleotides agree with TRBD1. Germline lookup yields CDR1 SGHDT and CDR2 YYEEEE. After removal of 0 bases from V and 4 bases from J, the junction contained 6 bases not matched to a gene. The CDR3 totals 15 residues. The CDR3, as DNA: TGTGCCAGCAGCTTGGGGGGGACAGAGGTCTATGGCTACACCTTC. Translating gives CASSLGGTEVYGYTF. Supplemented by reference TRBV5-6 and TRBJ1-2, the full variable domain reads DAGVTQSPTHLIKTRGQQVTLRCSPKSGHDTVSWYQQALGQGPQFIFQYYEEEERQRGNFPDRFSGHQFPNYSSELNVNALLLGDSALYLCASSLGGTEVYGYTFGSGTRLTVV.

This clone was counted between two and nine times. This rearrangement joins TRBV18 to TRBJ2-3; 8 nucleotides align to TRBD1. With 5 bases clipped from V and 1 base from J, the junction kept 2 bases outside the gene matches. Germline CDR1 is KGHSH and CDR2 is LQKENI. The CDR3 covers 14 residues. The DNA for the CDR3 is TGTGCCAGCTCAGCGGGACAGGGCACAGATACGCAGTATTTT. Protein: CASSAGQGTDTQYF.

V is TRBV19 and J is TRBJ2-7; perhaps TRBD1 as D (6 bases). The germline CDR1 and CDR2 sequences are LNHDA and SQIVND (reference sequence). This CDR3 spans 15 amino acids. V dropped 4 bases and J dropped 0 bases, with 13 bases sitting between them. The CDR3, as DNA: TGTGCCAGTAGTACCACTAGGGACACCTCCTACGAGCAGTACTTC. This codes for CASSTTRDTSYEQYF.

The CDR3 bases are TGTGCCTGGAGTACTGCGGTTAGCACAGATACGCAGTATTTT. This translates into CAWSTAVSTDTQYF. The rearrangement uses TRBV30 and TRBJ2-3, with D unresolved. Germline V gene lookup returns CDR1 GTSNPN and CDR2 SVGIG (reference sequence). The CDR3 sequence is 14 residues long. Trimming shortened V by 2 bases and J by 0 bases, and 9 bases separated the two germline ends. The entire variable domain, with the rest obtained from reference TRBV30 and TRBJ2-3, is as follows: SQTIHQWPATLVQPVGSPLSLECTVEGTSNPNLYWYRQAAGRGLQLLFYSVGIGQISSEVPQNLSASRPQDRQFILSSKKLLLSDSGFYLCAWSTAVSTDTQYFGPGTRLTVL.

The chain carries TRBV28 and TRBJ2-7; the match to TRBD1 covers 10 bases. V shed 5 bases, J shed 2 bases, and the junction held 3 bases outside the gene matches. This CDR3 comprises 14 residues. Germline V CDR1 and CDR2: MDHEN, SYDVKM. Here the CDR3 DNA reads TGTGCCAGCAGTCAAGGACAGGGGGCCTACGAGCAGTACTTC. As protein: CASSQGQGAYEQYF.